The subject of this entry is one T cell receptor (beta chain). This CDR3 has 15 amino acids. Germline V gives CDR1 LGHDT, CDR2 YNNKEL (reference sequence). Trimming left V 0 bases short and J 0 bases short, with 8 bases between. This entry comes from a study of blood T cell repertoires in COVID-19. As for the study in general: Collection of acute and convalescent COVID-19 samples took place in the United States, Italy and Spain. Sources were T cells, B-cell-depleted T cells, or PBMCs; the material itself was cDNA or gDNA.

In the original workflow: How many nucleated cells were present was estimated from reference gene primer amplification. TCRdb keeps only in-frame clones here, not all; method: immunoSEQ multiplex PCR. The V and J calls and the clone size are those of that table, but D and trimming were determined from the DNA. The sample carries 250,000 to 350,000 clones, around 90% recorded once. The J gene is TRBJ2-5, the V gene TRBV3-1 (or the pseudogene TRBV3-2); D gene unclear. This clonotype originated in a woman in her thirties or forties who had recovered from COVID-19. The sequencing sample was made of peripheral blood. CDR3 sequence: CASSQDSGNQETQYF. Written as DNA, the CDR3 is TGTGCCAGCAGCCAAGACTCGGGTAACCAAGAGACCCAGTACTTC.